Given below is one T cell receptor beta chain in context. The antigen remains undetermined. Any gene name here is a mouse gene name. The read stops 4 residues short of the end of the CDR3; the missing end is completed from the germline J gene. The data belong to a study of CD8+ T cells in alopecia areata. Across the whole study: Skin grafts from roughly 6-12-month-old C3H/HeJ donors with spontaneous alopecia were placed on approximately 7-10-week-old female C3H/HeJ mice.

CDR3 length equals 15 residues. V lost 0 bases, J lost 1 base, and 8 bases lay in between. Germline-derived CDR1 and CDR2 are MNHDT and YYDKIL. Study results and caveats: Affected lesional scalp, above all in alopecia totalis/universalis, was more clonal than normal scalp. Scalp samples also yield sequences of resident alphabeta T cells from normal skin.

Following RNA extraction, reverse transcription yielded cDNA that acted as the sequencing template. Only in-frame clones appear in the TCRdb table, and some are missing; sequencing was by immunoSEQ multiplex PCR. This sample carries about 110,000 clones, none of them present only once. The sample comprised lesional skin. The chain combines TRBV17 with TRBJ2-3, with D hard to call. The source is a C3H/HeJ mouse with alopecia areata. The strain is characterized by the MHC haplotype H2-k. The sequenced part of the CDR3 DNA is TGTGCTAGCAGTAGAGAACTGTGGGGTGCAGAA. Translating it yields CASSRELWGAE. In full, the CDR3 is CASSRELWGAETLYF.